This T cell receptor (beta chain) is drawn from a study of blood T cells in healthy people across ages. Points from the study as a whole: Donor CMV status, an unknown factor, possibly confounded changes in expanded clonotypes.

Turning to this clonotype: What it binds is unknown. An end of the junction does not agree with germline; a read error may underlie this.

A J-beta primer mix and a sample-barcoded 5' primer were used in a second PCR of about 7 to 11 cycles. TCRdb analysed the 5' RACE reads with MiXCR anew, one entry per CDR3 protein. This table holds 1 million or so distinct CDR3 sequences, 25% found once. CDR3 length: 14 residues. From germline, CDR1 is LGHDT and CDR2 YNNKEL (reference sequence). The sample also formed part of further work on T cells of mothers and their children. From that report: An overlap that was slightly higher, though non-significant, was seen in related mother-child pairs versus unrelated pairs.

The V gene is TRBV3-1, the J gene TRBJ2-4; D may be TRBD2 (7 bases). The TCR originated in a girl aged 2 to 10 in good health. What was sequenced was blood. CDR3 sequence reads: CASSQGGGGNIQYF. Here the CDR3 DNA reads TGTGCCAGCAGTCAAGGGGGGGGAGGGAACATTCAGTACTTC. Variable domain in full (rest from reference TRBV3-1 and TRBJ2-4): DTAVSQTPKYLVTQMGNDKSIKCEQNLGHDTMYWYKQDSKKFLKIMFSYNNKELIINETVPNRFSPKSPDKAHLNLHINSLELGDSAVYFCASSQGGGGNIQYFGAGTRLSVL.